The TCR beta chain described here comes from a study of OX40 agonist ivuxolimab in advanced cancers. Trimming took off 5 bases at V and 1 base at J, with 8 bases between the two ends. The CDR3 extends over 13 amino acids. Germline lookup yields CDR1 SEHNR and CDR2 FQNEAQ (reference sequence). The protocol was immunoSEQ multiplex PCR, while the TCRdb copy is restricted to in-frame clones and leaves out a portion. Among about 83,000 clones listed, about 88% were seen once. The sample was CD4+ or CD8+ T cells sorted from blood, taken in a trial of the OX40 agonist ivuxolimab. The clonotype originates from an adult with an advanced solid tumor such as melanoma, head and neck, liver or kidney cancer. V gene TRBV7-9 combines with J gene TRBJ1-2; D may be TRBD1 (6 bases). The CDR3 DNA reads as TGTGCCAGCAGCCCGGACAGTAACTATGGCTACACCTTC. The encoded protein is CASSPDSNYGYTF.